Reported below is one T cell receptor (beta chain). The antigen is unknown. Then a second PCR, running about 7 to 11 cycles, was carried out with a sample-barcoded 5' primer and a J-beta primer mix. TCRdb reprocessed the 5' RACE reads via MiXCR and lists one record per CDR3 protein. The table records around 990,000 distinct CDR3 sequences, roughly a quarter of them present only once. The sample belongs to a study of blood T cells in healthy people across ages. Whole-study findings and limits: Both naive CD4+ cell counts and diversity were greater in long-lived donors than in aged donors. Among T cells, TCR beta diversity per million cells dropped roughly linearly as age rose.

The V end lost 5 bases, the J end lost 8 bases, and 16 bases lay between the germline ends. Germline CDR1 reads KGHDR; CDR2 reads SFDVKD. This CDR3 is built from 14 residues. The same sample was also used in a study of T cells of mothers and their children.

The chain has TRBV24-1 and TRBJ2-3; D possibly uses TRBD1 or TRBD2 (5 bases each). The sequenced sample consisted of blood. This receptor was obtained from a girl aged 2 to 10 in good health. CDR3 protein: CATSGGRPTGTQYF. Written as DNA, the CDR3 is TGTGCCACCAGTGGGGGACGACCTACGGGTACGCAGTATTTT.